This T cell receptor (beta chain) is drawn from a study of blood T cell repertoires in COVID-19. The wider study: For recovered donors of Cohort 3, there were two negative PCRs, clearance, or symptom resolution. COVID-19 samples collected from the United States, Italy and Spain covered acute and convalescent phases.

This clone showed up just a few times. Individuals aged about 18 to 89 years were recruited from roughly 22 US areas. Methods used by the authors: It was from reference gene primer amplification that nucleated cell counts were estimated. Measured with immunoSEQ multiplex PCR; TCRdb has only the in-frame clones, and not every one. The V and J calls and clone size were taken over from that table, and D and trimming were inferred from the DNA. This table holds 150,000 to 200,000 clones, around 80% found once. V shed 5 bases, J shed 8 bases, and the junction held 5 bases outside the gene matches. The CDR3 runs 15 residues. CDR1 and CDR2 from the germline V gene are SEHNR and FQNEAQ (reference sequence).

The chain joins TRBV7-9 to TRBJ2-1, with TRBD2 matching 14 bases. The clonotype was recovered from a woman in her 70s in a cohort exposed to, infected with or recovered from COVID-19 (not recorded which). The specimen sequenced was PBMCs or T cells enriched from blood (not recorded which). The CDR3 DNA follows: TGTGCCAGCAGCCCGACTAGCGGGAGGGTTTATGAGCAGTTCTTC. Its translation is CASSPTSGRVYEQFF.